This T cell receptor (beta chain) came from a study of T cell repertoires in cytomegalovirus infection. TCRdb fed the reads into MiXCR, producing one record per CDR3 protein. This sample has about 830,000 distinct CDR3 sequences; roughly 33% occur once, and the top ten carry approximately 13%. The study, taken as a whole, reports: Dominating the ex vivo response were TCR beta clonotypes that were CMV-specific and HLA-C-restricted.

Concerning this clonotype: Its cognate antigen is unknown.

The sample here was cultured CD8+ T cells from PBMCs, taken from culture after CMV antigen stimulation. The receptor comes from a human donor in good health (CMV status not recorded). Some clones in this sample may be carry-over from other donors' samples.

As DNA, the CDR3 is TGTGCCAGCAGCTTGCCGGCGAGCTCCCATAATGAGCAGTTCTTC. Translation gives CASSLPASSHNEQFF. V usage is TRBV7-9 and J usage is TRBJ2-1; D remains unclear. V was cut by 3 bases and J by 7 bases, with 16 bases left in between. CDR3 size: 15 residues. Germline CDR1 reads SEHNR; CDR2 reads FQNEAQ (reference sequence).